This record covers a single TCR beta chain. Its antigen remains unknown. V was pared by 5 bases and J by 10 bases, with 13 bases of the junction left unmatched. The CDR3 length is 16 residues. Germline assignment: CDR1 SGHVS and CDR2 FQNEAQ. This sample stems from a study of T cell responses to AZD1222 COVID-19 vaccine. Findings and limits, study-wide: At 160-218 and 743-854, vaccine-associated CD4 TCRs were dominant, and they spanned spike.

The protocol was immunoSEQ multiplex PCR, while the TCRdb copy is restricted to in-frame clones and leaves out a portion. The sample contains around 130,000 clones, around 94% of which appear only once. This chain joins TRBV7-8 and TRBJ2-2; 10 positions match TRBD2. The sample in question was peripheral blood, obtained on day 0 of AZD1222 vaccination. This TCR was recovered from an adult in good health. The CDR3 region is CASSQKSSGRTSELFF. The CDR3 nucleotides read TGTGCCAGCAGCCAGAAGTCTAGCGGGAGAACCTCGGAGCTGTTTTTT.